This passage covers 3 T cell receptor beta chains from one sample sequenced in a study of STAT5B mutations in CD4+ large granular lymphocyte leukemia. Produced via immunoSEQ multiplex PCR; TCRdb's table is partial and in-frame only. The table records about 30,000 clones, 60% to 80% of them present only once. Material: CD4+ T cells from blood buffy coats. The receptors were sampled from a human donor in good health.

CDR3 residues: CASSQTENTEAFF. In nucleotides, the CDR3 is TGCGCCAGCAGCCAGACAGAGAACACTGAAGCTTTCTTT. The chain employs TRBV4-1 and TRBJ1-1; D perhaps matches TRBD1 (5 bases). Germline V CDR1 and CDR2: MGHRA, YSYEKL. V lost 3 bases and J lost 1, with 6 bases in between. The CDR3 contains 13 residues.

The chain combines TRBV7-3 with TRBJ2-1; 10 nucleotides match TRBD2. This CDR3 comprises 16 residues. V lost 4 bases, J lost 3 bases, and 6 bases stayed unmatched. Germline V gene data show CDR1 as SGHTA and CDR2 as FQGTGA. The CDR3 DNA reads TGTGCCAGCAGCTCAAACCCTAGCGGGGGCTACAATGAGCAGTTCTTC. This translates into CASSSNPSGGYNEQFF.

V is TRBV19 and J is TRBJ1-2; D call uncertain. The CDR3 covers 13 residues. V lost 8 bases, J lost 4 bases, and 14 bases lay in between. CDR1 is LNHDA, CDR2 SQIVND, per germline (reference sequence). The CDR3 here is CASVDPGSYGYTF. The CDR3, as DNA: TGTGCCAGTGTCGACCCCGGGAGCTATGGCTACACCTTC.